What follows are 14 T cell receptor beta chains derived from one specimen sequenced in a study of shared clonotypes between healthy human individuals. The data were produced by immunoSEQ multiplex PCR, yet TCRdb's version contains in-frame clones alone and is incomplete. The sample includes roughly 1.5 million clones, around 98% of them seen just once. The sequenced sample consisted of naive CD4+ T cells sorted from blood. The subset was: CD45RA+ positively selected. The receptors derive from a young man in good health.

V gene TRBV7-9 combines with J gene TRBJ2-1; no reliable D call. V lost 4 bases and J 4 bases, leaving 2 bases between the germline ends. CDR3 size: 11 residues. Germline-derived CDR1 and CDR2 are SEHNR and FQNEAQ (reference sequence). This CDR3 reads CASSYYNEQFF. The DNA of the CDR3 is TGTGCCAGCAGCTATTACAATGAGCAGTTCTTC.

The J gene is TRBJ2-2, the V gene TRBV19, with a tentative D call TRBD1 (6 bases). Between the trimmed V and J ends, which lost 7 bases and 1 base, there was a span of 19 bases. The CDR3 length is 17 residues. Germline V gene data show CDR1 as LNHDA and CDR2 as SQIVND (reference sequence). CDR3 protein: CASTSGPSRGNTGELFF. In nucleotides, the CDR3 is TGTGCCAGTACCTCAGGTCCTAGCAGGGGGAACACCGGGGAGCTGTTTTTT. The whole variable domain, filled in from reference TRBV19 and TRBJ2-2, reads DGGITQSPKYLFRKEGQNVTLSCEQNLNHDAMYWYRQDPGQGLRLIYYSQIVNDFQKGDIAEGYSVSREKKESFPLTVTSAQKNPTAFYLCASTSGPSRGNTGELFFGEGSRLTVL.

This clone was found once. The chain recombines TRBV6-5 with TRBJ2-7; 7 bases fit TRBD1. From germline, CDR1 is MNHEY and CDR2 SVGAGI. This CDR3 has 15 amino acids. The ends lost 5 bases at V and 7 bases at J; junction bases unmatched: 14. CDR3: CASSTAGTVGAEQYF. The CDR3 DNA follows: TGTGCCAGCAGTACCGCCGGGACAGTTGGTGCGGAGCAGTACTTC.

V and J are TRBV7-2 and TRBJ1-2; 8 bases map to TRBD1. The V gene's germline CDR1 is SGHTA and CDR2 FQGNSA. This CDR3 has 12 residues. Trimming took 3 bases from V and 10 from J; bases not matched to a gene: 4. CDR3 sequence (DNA): TGTGCCAGCAGCTTTTCGGGACAGGACTACACCTTC. It codes for CASSFSGQDYTF.

The chain recombines TRBV15 with TRBJ2-5, with a weak D call TRBD1 (5 bases). CDR3 length equals 14 residues. The ends were cut back, 1 base at V and 4 bases at J, with 10 bases in the middle. Per the germline V gene, CDR1 is LNHNV and CDR2 is YYDKDF (reference sequence). This CDR3 reads CATSRGGGRETQYF. Here the CDR3 DNA reads TGTGCCACCAGCAGAGGGGGCGGTCGAGAGACCCAGTACTTC.

The table lists this clone with a count of one. The rearrangement links TRBV5-1 to TRBJ2-6; 7 bases fit TRBD1. The CDR3 sequence is 17 residues long. Germline trimming cut 0 bases from V and 2 bases from J; bases unmatched to any gene: 5. Per germline, CDR1 SGHRS and CDR2 YFSETQ. CDR3 sequence: CASSLDRGGTGANVLTF. Here the CDR3 DNA reads TGCGCCAGCAGCTTGGACAGGGGTGGGACTGGGGCCAACGTCCTGACTTTC.

This sequence joins TRBV5-1 and TRBJ1-2; D might be TRBD1 (6 bases). Trimming left V 4 bases short and J 6 bases short, with 16 bases between. CDR1 SGHRS and CDR2 YFSETQ come from the germline V gene. This CDR3 has 14 residues. The CDR3: CASSAWTVQDGYTF. CDR3 nucleotide sequence: TGCGCCAGCAGCGCGTGGACAGTCCAGGATGGCTACACCTTC.

The genes are TRBV18 and TRBJ2-1; the match to TRBD2 covers 8 bases. CDR1 KGHSH and CDR2 LQKENI come from the germline V gene. This CDR3 spans 15 amino acids. V dropped 4 bases and J dropped 2; count of bases not matched to a gene: 4. CDR3 sequence (DNA): TGTGCCAGCTCACGAAGCGGGGGTCCCTACAATGAGCAGTTCTTC. Translation: CASSRSGGPYNEQFF. Looking up the rest from reference TRBV18 and TRBJ2-1 gives the full variable domain: NAGVMQNPRHLVRRRGQEARLRCSPMKGHSHVYWYRQLPEEGLKFMVYLQKENIIDESGMPKERFSAEFPKEGPSILRIQQVVRGDSAAYFCASSRSGGPYNEQFFGPGTRLTVL.

The gene calls are TRBV7-9 and TRBJ2-3; 10 positions agree with TRBD1. Losses at the gene ends were 2 bases for V and 2 bases for J; bases not matched to a gene: 13. CDR3 length equals 19 residues. Per germline, CDR1 SEHNR and CDR2 FQNEAQ (reference sequence). CDR3 sequence: CASSLSPGGGQGSTDTQYF. CDR3 coding DNA: TGTGCCAGCAGCTTAAGTCCCGGTGGGGGACAGGGGTCCACAGATACGCAGTATTTT.

The V call is TRBV28, the J call TRBJ1-2; no reliable D call. The CDR3 has 14 residues. V was trimmed by 6 bases and J by 0 bases, leaving 11 bases between them. Germline CDR1 MDHEN, CDR2 SYDVKM. CDR3 coding DNA: TGTGCCAGCAGGTCGGACGGCTCTAACTATGGCTACACCTTC. Its translation: CASRSDGSNYGYTF.

V usage is TRBV29-1 and J usage is TRBJ2-3; 12 nucleotides agree with TRBD2. The V segment lost 7 bases and the J segment 4 bases; nucleotides outside the gene matches: 6. CDR3 size: 14 residues. The germline V gene encodes CDR1 SQVTM and CDR2 ANQGSEA. The CDR3 reads CSDGLAGLPDTQYF. The DNA of the CDR3 is TGCAGCGACGGACTAGCGGGACTTCCAGATACGCAGTATTTT.

This rearrangement joins TRBV28 to TRBJ2-7, with 13 bases that match TRBD2. CDR1 is MDHEN, CDR2 SYDVKM, per germline. This CDR3 has 20 residues. With 3 bases clipped from V and 4 bases from J, the junction kept 18 bases outside the gene matches. Here the CDR3 reads CASSLPSAGTSGKIQYEQYF. The CDR3 DNA is TGTGCCAGCAGTTTGCCATCCGCTGGGACTAGCGGGAAGATCCAATACGAGCAGTACTTC.

V and J are TRBV25-1 and TRBJ2-1; TRBD2 agrees at 7 bases. The CDR3 has 14 amino acids. With V trimmed by 7 bases and J by 5 bases, 8 bases remained unmatched. Germline assignment: CDR1 MGHDK and CDR2 SYGVNS. The CDR3 coding sequence is TGTGCCAGCATGGAGTCGGGACTAAACAATGAGCAGTTCTTC. Its translation: CASMESGLNNEQFF.

The V and J genes are TRBV9 and TRBJ2-2; the match to TRBD1 covers 7 bases. Germline V gene sequence: CDR1 SGDLS, CDR2 YYNGEE. Germline trimming cut 0 bases from V and 6 bases from J; bases unmatched to any gene: 8. The CDR3 is 16 amino acids. The CDR3 loop reads CASSVAMVQGAGELFF. CDR3 nucleotide sequence: TGTGCCAGCAGCGTAGCCATGGTCCAGGGGGCCGGGGAGCTGTTTTTT. Together with reference TRBV9 and TRBJ2-2, the CDR3 gives the full variable domain: DSGVTQTPKHLITATGQRVTLRCSPRSGDLSVYWYQQSLDQGLQFLIQYYNGEERAKGNILERFSAQQFPDLHSELNLSSLELGDSALYFCASSVAMVQGAGELFFGEGSRLTVL.